These 12 T cell receptor beta chains share one sample of origin, sequenced in a study of OX40 agonist ivuxolimab in advanced cancers. Measured with immunoSEQ multiplex PCR; TCRdb has only the in-frame clones, and not every one. Among roughly 80,000 clones listed, around 90% were seen once. Sequenced material: CD4+ or CD8+ T cells sorted from blood, taken in a trial of the OX40 agonist ivuxolimab. The receptors come from an adult with an advanced solid tumor such as melanoma, head and neck, liver or kidney cancer.

This clone was observed a single time. CDR3 amino acids: CASNRGPVGYGYTF. CDR3 sequence (DNA): TGTGCCAGTAACCGGGGGCCCGTGGGCTATGGCTACACCTTC. J is TRBJ1-2 and V is TRBV19; D might be TRBD1 (6 bases). The CDR3 spans 14 residues. The V end was cut by 7 bases, the J end by 4 bases, with 16 bases between. Germline V gives CDR1 LNHDA, CDR2 SQIVND (reference sequence).

The chain couples TRBV6-5 to TRBJ1-3, with D perhaps matching TRBD1 (5 bases). V lost 2 bases to trimming and J lost 0 bases, with 5 bases between them. Germline V CDR1 and CDR2: MNHEY, SVGAGI. The CDR3 loop spans 14 amino acids. CDR3 bases: TGTGCCAGCAGTTACGACAGCTCTGGAAACACCATATATTTT. It translates to CASSYDSSGNTIYF.

The count of this clone is one. The CDR3 DNA sequence: TGTGCCAGCAGGCCGACCGGGACAGGGTACAATGAGCAGTTCTTC. It codes for CASRPTGTGYNEQFF. The chain couples TRBV11-2 to TRBJ2-1, with TRBD1 matching 9 bases. Germline V CDR1 and CDR2: SGHAT, FQNNGV. The CDR3 runs to 15 residues. V lost 6 bases, J lost 4 bases, and 7 bases stayed unmatched. Full variable domain (missing parts from reference TRBV11-2 and TRBJ2-1): EAGVAQSPRYKIIEKRQSVAFWCNPISGHATLYWYQQILGQGPKLLIQFQNNGVVDDSQLPKDRFSAERLKGVDSTLKIQPAKLEDSAVYLCASRPTGTGYNEQFFGPGTRLTVL.

The rearrangement uses TRBV11-3 and TRBJ1-2; D is unclear. Deletions cut 5 bases from V and 4 bases from J, with 11 bases between. Germline CDR1 and CDR2: SGHNT and YENEEA. The CDR3 is made up of 13 amino acids. The CDR3 sequence: CASSPLVGYGYTF. CDR3 coding DNA: TGTGCCAGCAGCCCACTGGTCGGCTATGGCTACACCTTC.

V gene TRBV7-2 combines with J gene TRBJ1-2, with a tentative D call TRBD1 (5 bases). The CDR3 consists of 13 residues. The V end lost 5 bases, the J end lost 6 bases, and 13 bases lay between the germline ends. Per germline, CDR1 SGHTA and CDR2 FQGNSA. CDR3: CASSRDGAHGYTF. The CDR3 region has the DNA TGTGCCAGCAGCCGCGATGGGGCACATGGCTACACCTTC.

The chain links TRBV28 to TRBJ1-6; the D is unclear. The V end was cut by 6 bases, the J end by 7 bases, with 4 bases between. The length of the CDR3 is 11 residues. The germline gives CDR1 MDHEN, CDR2 SYDVKM. The DNA for the CDR3 is TGTGCCAGCAGGGCAAATTCACCCCTCCACTTT. This gives the protein CASRANSPLHF.

This rearrangement joins TRBV18 to TRBJ1-1; 9 bases align to TRBD1. The trim removed 3 bases at V and 4 bases at J, leaving 9 bases unmatched. The germline V gene encodes CDR1 KGHSH and CDR2 LQKENI. The CDR3 length is 16 residues. Written as DNA, the CDR3 is TGTGCCAGCTCACCCACTTCACAGGGGGCTGGCACTGAAGCTTTCTTT. This translates into CASSPTSQGAGTEAFF.

The chain combines TRBV5-1 with TRBJ2-7; 8 positions agree with TRBD1. The germline gives CDR1 SGHRS, CDR2 YFSETQ. This CDR3 contains 14 residues. The trim removed 4 bases at V and 4 bases at J, leaving 7 bases unmatched. CDR3 sequence reads: CASSQGQGVYEQYF. The CDR3 DNA sequence: TGCGCCAGCAGCCAAGGACAGGGAGTTTACGAGCAGTACTTC.

V usage is TRBV6-6 and J usage is TRBJ1-3; no clear D. The V and J ends lost 1 base and 7 bases respectively, with 5 bases between them. The CDR3 sequence is 12 residues long. The germline gives CDR1 MNHNY, CDR2 SVGAGI (reference sequence). The CDR3 DNA reads TGTGCCAGCAGTTACTTGGACAACACCATATATTTT. This codes for CASSYLDNTIYF.

The J gene is TRBJ1-2, the V gene TRBV5-4; 7 bases match TRBD1. Trimming cost V 0 bases and J 4 bases; bases outside gene matches: 9. The germline V gene encodes CDR1 SGHNT and CDR2 YYREEE (reference sequence). The CDR3 runs to 16 residues. The CDR3 DNA sequence: TGTGCCAGCAGCTTGGCCGGGACAGTAGTTTCCTATGGCTACACCTTC. This codes for CASSLAGTVVSYGYTF.

V usage is TRBV30 and J usage is TRBJ2-2, with D perhaps assigned TRBD1 or TRBD2 (5 bases each). The CDR3 consists of 13 residues. V was clipped by 0 bases and J by 5 bases, with 7 bases between them. CDR1 is GTSNPN and CDR2 is SVGIG in the germline V gene (reference sequence). In DNA, the CDR3 is TGTGCCTGGAGTGTATGGGGGACCGGGGAGCTGTTTTTT. Translation gives CAWSVWGTGELFF.

This chain links TRBV4-2 with TRBJ2-3; D assignment may be TRBD1 or TRBD2 (5 bases each). Trimming took 4 bases from V and 1 from J, leaving 15 bases between them. This CDR3 contains 16 residues. In germline, CDR1 is LGHNA, CDR2 YNFKEQ. The CDR3 sequence: CASSPTPGTRTDTQYF. The CDR3, as DNA: TGTGCCAGCAGCCCAACCCCCGGGACCCGCACAGATACGCAGTATTTT.